This T cell receptor beta chain was documented in a study of cytomegalovirus exposure and HLA in healthy donors. Study information: A previous analysis identified 95 million to 130 million unique TCR beta sequences derived from about 180 million T cells. Study-wide findings and caveats: Prior analysis indicated that the majority of TCR beta V segments exhibited productivity approximately 90% or approximately 30% of the time.

With 6 bases removed from V and 2 bases from J, the gap between germline ends came to 17 bases. The CDR3 sequence is 15 residues long. Germline V gives CDR1 KGHSH, CDR2 LQKENI. A note on this clone: Antigen unknown.

PCR employed 60 Vbeta and 13 Jbeta primers. Method: immunoSEQ multiplex PCR; TCRdb's copy keeps in-frame clones and lacks some. The profile covers about 34,000 clones, with 82% appearing a single time and about 10% taken by the ten largest. This clonotype was obtained from a woman in her late teens or twenties in good health and CMV-seropositive. What was sequenced was PBMCs. The chain uses TRBV18 and TRBJ2-7; tentative D call: TRBD1 (6 bases). The CDR3 region is CASSPGQLGPYEQYF. DNA of the CDR3: TGTGCCAGCTCCCCAGGACAGCTGGGGCCCTACGAGCAGTACTTC.